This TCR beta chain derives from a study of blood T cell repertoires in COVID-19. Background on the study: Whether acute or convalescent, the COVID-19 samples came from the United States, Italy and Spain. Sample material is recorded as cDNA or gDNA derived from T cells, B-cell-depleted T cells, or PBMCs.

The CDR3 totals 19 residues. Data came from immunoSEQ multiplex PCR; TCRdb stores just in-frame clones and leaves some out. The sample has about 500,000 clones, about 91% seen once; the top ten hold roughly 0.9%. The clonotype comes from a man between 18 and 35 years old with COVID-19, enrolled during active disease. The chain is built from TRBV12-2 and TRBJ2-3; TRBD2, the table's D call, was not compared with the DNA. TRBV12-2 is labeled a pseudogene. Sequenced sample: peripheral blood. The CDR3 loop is CASRLDGLAGRSSTDTQYF. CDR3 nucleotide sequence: TGTGCAAGTCGCTTAGATGGACTAGCGGGGCGATCTAGCACAGATACGCAGTATTTT.